The present T cell receptor beta chain was sequenced within a study of blood T cell repertoires in COVID-19. Study-level information: Samples of COVID-19 (acute and convalescent) were obtained from the United States, Italy and Spain. Sources were T cells, B-cell-depleted T cells, or PBMCs; the material itself was cDNA or gDNA.

On this clone: Other nucleotide sequences from this sample produce the same CDR3.

Authors' methods: Reference gene primer amplification gave estimated nucleated cell counts. Generated by immunoSEQ multiplex PCR, the TCRdb table keeps only in-frame clones and is missing some. V and J calls and clone size follow that table, whereas D and trimming were derived from the DNA. The sample contains approximately 280,000 clones, around nine tenths of which appear only once. Sequencing was done on a sample of peripheral blood. The clonotype was recovered from a man aged 35-49 years with acute or convalescent COVID-19.

In DNA, the CDR3 is TGCGCCAGCAGCCCGGACAGAACTAACACTGAAGCTTTCTTT. Translated, it gives CASSPDRTNTEAFF. The rearrangement uses TRBV5-1 and TRBJ1-1, with D perhaps matching TRBD1 (6 bases). Germline V CDR1 and CDR2: SGHRS, YFSETQ. CDR3 length: 14 amino acids. Trimming stripped 4 bases from V and 2 bases from J, with 12 bases between.